This TCR beta chain came from a study of blood T cell repertoires in COVID-19. As for the study in general: There were acute and convalescent COVID-19 samples, and they came from the United States, Italy and Spain. The analysed material was cDNA or gDNA that came from T cells, B-cell-depleted T cells, or PBMCs.

The repertoire was sequenced with immunoSEQ multiplex PCR; TCRdb's copy has only in-frame clones and lacks some. The sample yields about 220,000 clones, under 90% seen once. The origin of this receptor is a woman older than 75 with acute or convalescent COVID-19. Sequencing input: peripheral blood.

The CDR3 coding sequence is TGTGCCAGCACCCCGTTTATTGACTATGGCTACACCTTC. Its protein product is CASTPFIDYGYTF. The V gene is TRBV6-2 or TRBV6-3, the J gene TRBJ1-2; D gene ambiguous. Per the germline V gene, CDR1 is MNHEY and CDR2 is SVGEGT. The CDR3 has 13 residues. V shed 7 bases and J shed 3 bases, with 12 bases lying between them.